Sequencing of this T cell receptor (beta chain) was carried out in a study of blood T cell repertoires in COVID-19. About the study: The United States, Italy and Spain provided the acute and convalescent COVID-19 samples. PBMCs, B-cell-depleted T cells, or T cells were the source of the cDNA or gDNA that made up the material.

Germline V CDR1 and CDR2: SQVTM, ANQGSEA. The CDR3 is 14 amino acids. Unmatched junction bases numbered 10, after V lost 6 bases and J lost 7 bases. In the authors' methods: Reference gene primer amplification gave estimated nucleated cell counts. Libraries were prepared by immunoSEQ multiplex PCR; TCRdb keeps only in-frame clonotypes and omits some of them. Clone size and V and J calls were adopted from that table, with D and trimming inferred from the DNA. The data show roughly 280,000 clones, 87% seen once. The sample was peripheral blood. The J gene is TRBJ1-5, the V gene TRBV29-1, with 9 bases lining up with TRBD1. This clonotype was sampled from a woman between 50 and 59 years old who had recovered from COVID-19. The CDR3 DNA reads as TGCAGCGTCGGGGACAGGGTGGCAGGGCAGCCCCAGCATTTT. Translation gives CSVGDRVAGQPQHF.